Listed here are 16 T cell receptor beta chains from one sample, sequenced in a study of T-cell reconstitution after alpha-beta-depleted transplantation in children (dated by TCRdb to about 2016). The library relied on PCR. TCRdb records Illumina HiSeq 2500 as the sequencer. TCR libraries were prepared with molecular barcoding, using unique molecular identifiers to normalize TCRbeta repertoire quantification. The public reads were reprocessed in TCRdb via fastp at Q25 and MiXCR, keeping in-frame beta chains. Entries are consolidated by CDR3 protein sequence, retaining the most common genes and DNA. The sample profile shows approximately 270,000 distinct CDR3 sequences; approximately 9.8% of them were found once. The top ten constitute over 9.5% of the sample. Material: PBMCs from the stem cell graft donor, obtained from the stem cell graft. The receptors come from a human donor who donated a stem cell graft to a child with SCID.

This chain joins TRBV18 and TRBJ2-3; TRBD1 might be the D (5 bases). The CDR3 sequence is 14 residues long. The germline V and J ends were trimmed by 2 bases and 0 bases, with 6 bases remaining between them. From germline, CDR1 is KGHSH and CDR2 LQKENI. CDR3 loop: CASSPGASTDTQYF. The CDR3 DNA reads TGTGCCAGCTCACCAGGGGCAAGCACAGATACGCAGTATTTT.

This chain connects TRBV12-3 or TRBV12-4 to TRBJ2-1; the D is unclear. With 6 bases removed from V and 9 bases from J, the gap between germline ends came to 9 bases. This CDR3 is built from 11 residues. The DNA of the CDR3 is TGTGCCAGCAGCCTGGCGGTTGAGCAGTTCTTC. This gives the protein CASSLAVEQFF.

The V call is TRBV18, the J call TRBJ1-2; no definite D call. The CDR3 has 15 residues. Per germline, CDR1 KGHSH and CDR2 LQKENI. Trimming removed 6 bases from V and 1 base from J, with 15 bases in between. Here the CDR3 DNA reads TGTGCCAGCTCCTATAGTCCGGGTGTTAACTATGGCTACACCTTC. This translates into CASSYSPGVNYGYTF.

This clonotype was seen ten or more times. This sequence joins TRBV3-1 and TRBJ1-5; D remains ambiguous. The germline CDR1 and CDR2 sequences are LGHDT and YNNKEL (reference sequence). The CDR3 loop spans 15 amino acids. V lost 3 bases to trimming and J lost 1 base, with 10 bases between them. The CDR3 nucleotides read TGTGCCAGCAGCCAGGAACCCTTAAGCAATCAGCCCCAGCATTTT. Its translation: CASSQEPLSNQPQHF.

A few counts support this clonotype. V usage is TRBV6-1 and J usage is TRBJ2-4, with TRBD1 matching 11 bases. Germline V gene sequence: CDR1 MNHNS, CDR2 SASEGT. The CDR3 totals 16 residues. The junction had 5 bases not matched to a gene; V was cut back by 6 bases and J by 1 base. Here the CDR3 DNA reads TGTGCCAGCAGCCCCGGGGACAGGGGGGCCAAAAACATTCAGTACTTC. This gives the protein CASSPGDRGAKNIQYF.

This clonotype was detected ten times or more. Here the CDR3 DNA reads TGCAGCGGCCTGGGACACTCCTACGAGCAGTACTTC. Translation gives CSGLGHSYEQYF. V gene TRBV29-1 combines with J gene TRBJ2-7, with a weak D call TRBD1 (6 bases). The V gene lost 7 bases and the J gene lost 0 bases, with 10 bases spanning the gap. CDR1 and CDR2 (germline): SQVTM, ANQGSEA. The CDR3 is made up of 12 amino acids.

This clonotype was detected ten times or more. The genes are TRBV10-3 and TRBJ2-1; no clear D gene. Trimming removed 2 bases at V and 3 bases at J, with 5 bases between. The germline V gene has CDR1 ENHRY and CDR2 SYGVKD. The CDR3 has 13 residues. The CDR3 is CAISEGDYNEQFF. The DNA of the CDR3 is TGTGCCATCAGTGAGGGGGACTACAATGAGCAGTTCTTC.

This clonotype was observed a few times. The chain couples TRBV7-9 to TRBJ2-4; D might be TRBD2 (7 bases). Germline loops: CDR1 SEHNR, CDR2 FQNEAQ (reference sequence). The CDR3 extends over 16 amino acids. Trimming stripped 5 bases from V and 10 bases from J, with 24 bases between. CDR3 sequence: CASSPSAAGAVGIQYF. In DNA, the CDR3 is TGTGCCAGCAGCCCTAGCGCCGCGGGGGCCGTGGGAATTCAGTACTTC.

This clonotype was seen a few times. The rearrangement links TRBV7-3 to TRBJ2-3; TRBD2 agrees at 9 bases. The CDR3 sequence is 17 residues long. CDR1 is SGHTA and CDR2 is FQGTGA in the germline V gene. Trimming at V came to 4 bases and at J to 4 bases, leaving 12 bases not matched to a gene. This CDR3 is CASSSPMRGGRADTQYF. In DNA, the CDR3 is TGTGCCAGCAGCTCCCCTATGCGGGGGGGCCGGGCAGATACGCAGTATTTT.

This clonotype occurred a few times. V is TRBV5-1 and J is TRBJ2-5; D is possibly TRBD1 or TRBD2 (5 bases each). V dropped 0 bases and J dropped 1 base, with 13 bases sitting between them. This CDR3 comprises 16 residues. Germline-derived CDR1 and CDR2 are SGHRS and YFSETQ. The CDR3 region is CASSLGSEGIQETQYF. CDR3 DNA: TGCGCCAGCAGCTTGGGCAGCGAGGGGATCCAAGAGACCCAGTACTTC.

This clonotype was seen a handful of times. The rearrangement uses TRBV7-2 and TRBJ1-2; D not certain. The germline gives CDR1 SGHTA, CDR2 FQGNSA. This CDR3 contains 15 residues. Between the trimmed V and J ends, which lost 1 base and 14 bases, there was a span of 23 bases. The CDR3 loop is CASSLEPSGSRVATF. DNA of the CDR3: TGTGCCAGCAGCTTAGAGCCGTCCGGGTCGAGGGTTGCAACCTTC.

Note on this clonotype: A junction boundary mismatches the germline segment, possibly from a read error. The chain employs TRBV5-1 and TRBJ1-2; no clear D gene. CDR3 length: 16 residues. The V gene's germline CDR1 is SGHRS and CDR2 YFSETQ. The CDR3 nucleotides are TGCGCCAGCAGTTTGGACGTAAGCCTTTCTAACTATGGCTACACCTTC. As protein: CASSLDVSLSNYGYTF.

The chain recombines TRBV20-1 with TRBJ2-5; 7 bases agree with TRBD1. Germline CDR1 is DFQATT and CDR2 is SNEGSKA (reference sequence). The length of the CDR3 is 13 residues. V lost 6 bases and J lost 3; bases outside the gene matches: 7. This chain's CDR3 is CSARTGFEETQYF. The CDR3 DNA follows: TGCAGTGCCAGGACAGGATTCGAAGAGACCCAGTACTTC.

CDR3 loop: CASSWTTAGEQYF. The CDR3 DNA reads as TGCGCCAGCAGCTGGACGACGGCGGGGGAGCAGTACTTC. The V and J genes are TRBV5-1 and TRBJ2-7; weak D call: TRBD2 (6 bases). CDR1 and CDR2 (germline): SGHRS, YFSETQ. Trimming removed 3 bases from V and 7 bases from J, with 14 bases in between. CDR3 length: 13 amino acids.

This clonotype was picked up a small number of times. The chain couples TRBV7-6 to TRBJ2-4, with 7 bases fitting TRBD1. CDR3 length: 15 amino acids. V lost 5 bases, J lost 3 bases, and 7 bases stayed unmatched. Germline loops: CDR1 SGHVS, CDR2 FNYEAQ. The CDR3 spells CASSTDRDGKNIQYF. CDR3 DNA sequence: TGTGCCAGCAGCACAGACAGGGACGGCAAAAACATTCAGTACTTC.

This clonotype was seen only a few times. The genes are TRBV11-2 and TRBJ2-3, with D possibly being TRBD2 (6 bases). The germline V and J ends were trimmed by 1 base and 1 base, with 15 bases remaining between them. The CDR3 runs 17 residues. Germline CDR1 SGHAT, CDR2 FQNNGV. The CDR3: CASSLGETRPGTDTQYF. Here the CDR3 DNA reads TGTGCCAGCAGCTTAGGGGAGACTAGACCCGGCACAGATACGCAGTATTTT. The full variable domain, with the rest looked up from reference TRBV11-2 and TRBJ2-3, is EAGVAQSPRYKIIEKRQSVAFWCNPISGHATLYWYQQILGQGPKLLIQFQNNGVVDDSQLPKDRFSAERLKGVDSTLKIQPAKLEDSAVYLCASSLGETRPGTDTQYFGPGTRLTVL.